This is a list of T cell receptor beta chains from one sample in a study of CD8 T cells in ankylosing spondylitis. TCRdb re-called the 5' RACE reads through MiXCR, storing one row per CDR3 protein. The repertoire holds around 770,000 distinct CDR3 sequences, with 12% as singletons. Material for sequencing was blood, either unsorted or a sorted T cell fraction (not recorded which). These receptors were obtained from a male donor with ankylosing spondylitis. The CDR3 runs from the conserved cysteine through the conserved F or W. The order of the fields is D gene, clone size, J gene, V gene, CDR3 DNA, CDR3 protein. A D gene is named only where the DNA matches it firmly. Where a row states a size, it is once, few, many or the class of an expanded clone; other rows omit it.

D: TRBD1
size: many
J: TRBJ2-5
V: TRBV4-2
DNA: TGTGCCAGCAGCCAATCCATCTCAAGACAGGGGAGTTCCACCTCCCAGTACTTC
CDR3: CASSQSISRQGSSTSQYF

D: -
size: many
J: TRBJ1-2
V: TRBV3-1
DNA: TGTGCCAGCAGCCAGGAGCTCTATGGCTACACCTTC
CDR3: CASSQELYGYTF

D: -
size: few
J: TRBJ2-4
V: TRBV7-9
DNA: TGTGCCAGCAGCTTAGACCGGGGCGAAAACATTCAGTACTTC
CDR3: CASSLDRGENIQYF

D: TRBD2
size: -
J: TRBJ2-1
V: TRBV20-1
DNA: TGCAGTGCTAGAGCGGGAGGGCCGGGAAGTGAGCAGTTCTTC
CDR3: CSARAGGPGSEQFF

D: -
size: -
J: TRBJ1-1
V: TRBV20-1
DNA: TGCAGTGCTAGAGTGCGGCGGCGGAACACTGAAGCTTTCTTT
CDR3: CSARVRRRNTEAFF

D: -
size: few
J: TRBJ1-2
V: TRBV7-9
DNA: TGTGCCAGCAGCGCCCAGGGACTGTTCTATGGTGGCTACACCTTC
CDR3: CASSAQGLFYGGYTF

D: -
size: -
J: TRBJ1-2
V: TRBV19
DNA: TGTGCCAGTAAATCGTACGGCTTCTTGGACTATGGCTACACCTTC
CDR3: CASKSYGFLDYGYTF

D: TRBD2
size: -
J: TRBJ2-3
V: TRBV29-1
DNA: TGCAGCGTTGAGTCTAGCGGGGGGCCAGATACGCAGTATTTT
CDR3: CSVESSGGPDTQYF

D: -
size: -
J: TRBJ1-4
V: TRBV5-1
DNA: TGCGCCAGCAGCTTGGGGGGGCTCAATGAAAAACTGTTTTTT
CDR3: CASSLGGLNEKLFF

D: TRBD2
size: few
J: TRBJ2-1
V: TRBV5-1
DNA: TGCGCCAGCAGCTTGGGGACTAGGGACAATGAGCAGTTCTTC
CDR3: CASSLGTRDNEQFF

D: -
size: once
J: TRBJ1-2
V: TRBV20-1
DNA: TGCAGTGCCCCCTTTGTCTATGGCTACACCTTC
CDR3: CSAPFVYGYTF

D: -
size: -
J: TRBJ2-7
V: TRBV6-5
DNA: TGTGCCAGCAGTTACAGGTTTTCAGGGGCAGGCAGCGAGCAGTACTTC
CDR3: CASSYRFSGAGSEQYF

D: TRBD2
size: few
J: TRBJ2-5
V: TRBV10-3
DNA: TGTGCCATCAGGCCTGATGGGGGAGGGGAGACCCAGTACTTC
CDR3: CAIRPDGGGETQYF

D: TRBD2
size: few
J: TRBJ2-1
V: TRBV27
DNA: TGTGCCAGCAGTTTAAGGGCGCTAGCGGGAGGGTCAAATGAGCAGTTCTTC
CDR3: CASSLRALAGGSNEQFF

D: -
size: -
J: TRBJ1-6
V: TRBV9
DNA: TGTGCCAGCAGCGTGGCCTATTCCGGGAATTCACCCCTCCACTTT
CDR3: CASSVAYSGNSPLHF

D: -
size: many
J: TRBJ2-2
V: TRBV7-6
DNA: TGTGCCAGCAGCCTTGCTAGCGCCACCGGGGAGCTGTTTTTT
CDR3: CASSLASATGELFF

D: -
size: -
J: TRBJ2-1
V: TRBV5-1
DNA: TGCGCCAGCTCCCGGGAGTTATCCTACAATGAGCAGTTCTTC
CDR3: CASSRELSYNEQFF

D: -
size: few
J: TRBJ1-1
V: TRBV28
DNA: TGTGCCAGCAGTTTCCAGGGGCGTCGTACTGAAGCTTTCTTT
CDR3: CASSFQGRRTEAFF

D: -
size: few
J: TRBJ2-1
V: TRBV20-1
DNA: TGCAGTGCTAGTGGCAGGGTAGCCTACAATGAGCAGTTCTTC
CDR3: CSASGRVAYNEQFF

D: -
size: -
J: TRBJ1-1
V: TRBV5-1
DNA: TGCGCCAGCAGCTCGATTGTGGGGATCAAGGGCACTGAAGCTTTCTTT
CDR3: CASSSIVGIKGTEAFF

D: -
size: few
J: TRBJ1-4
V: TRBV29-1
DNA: TGCAGCGTTGGAGGAGGGCATGAAAAACTGTTTTTT
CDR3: CSVGGGHEKLFF

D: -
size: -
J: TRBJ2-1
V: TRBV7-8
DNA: TGTGCCAGCGCTTCACCCCCAGACTTCTACAATGAGCAGTTCTTC
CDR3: CASASPPDFYNEQFF